This entry lists 3 T cell receptor beta chains sequenced from one sample in a study of identical twins. Using its own MiXCR run on the 5' RACE reads, TCRdb lists one record per CDR3 protein. The sample comprises just over 450,000 distinct CDR3 sequences, approximately 15% of which are singletons, and about 0.52% rests with the top ten. The data were also submitted as part of a second study, on yellow fever vaccine responses in identical twins.

The sample was CD4+ T cells sorted from blood. These receptors were collected from a woman younger than 35 in good health.

The V call is TRBV5-1, the J call TRBJ2-1, with 10 bases fitting TRBD1. V lost 3 bases, J lost 7 bases, and 10 bases stayed unmatched. Germline V gene data show CDR1 as SGHRS and CDR2 as YFSETQ. This CDR3 region has 16 residues. CDR3 nucleotide sequence: TGCGCCAGCAGCTCACGACCGGGACAGGGGAAGAATGAGCAGTTCTTC. Translated, it gives CASSSRPGQGKNEQFF.

This clonotype was recorded many times. The chain has TRBV20-1 and TRBJ2-3; tentatively, D is TRBD1 or TRBD2 (5 bases each). V was shortened by 5 bases and J by 5 bases, with 14 bases between the two germline ends. Germline loops: CDR1 DFQATT, CDR2 SNEGSKA (reference sequence). The CDR3 is made up of 13 amino acids. CDR3 protein: CSAAGTVGDTQYF. In nucleotides, the CDR3 is TGCAGTGCTGCCGGGACCGTTGGAGATACGCAGTATTTT.

This clonotype was found a few times. For the CDR3, the DNA is TGTGCCAGCAGCCGAGGACTAGCGGTTGAGAATGAGCAGTTCTTC. This sequence encodes CASSRGLAVENEQFF. The gene calls are TRBV4-2 and TRBJ2-1; 10 bases map to TRBD2. With 4 bases clipped from V and 7 bases from J, the junction kept 7 bases outside the gene matches. This CDR3 is built from 15 residues. Germline V CDR1 and CDR2: LGHNA, YNFKEQ.